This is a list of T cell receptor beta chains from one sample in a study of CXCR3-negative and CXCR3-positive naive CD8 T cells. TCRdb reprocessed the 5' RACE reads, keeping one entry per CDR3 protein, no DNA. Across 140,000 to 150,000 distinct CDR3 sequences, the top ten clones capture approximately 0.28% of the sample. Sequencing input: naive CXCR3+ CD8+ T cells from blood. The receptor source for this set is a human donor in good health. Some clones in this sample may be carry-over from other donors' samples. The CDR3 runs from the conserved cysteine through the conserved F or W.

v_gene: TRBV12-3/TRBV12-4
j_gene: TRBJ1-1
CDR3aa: CASKRDRGWNTEAFF

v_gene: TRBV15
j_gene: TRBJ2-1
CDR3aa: CATSRRTGYNEQFF

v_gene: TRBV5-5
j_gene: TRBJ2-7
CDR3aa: CASSHFRDGTYEQYF

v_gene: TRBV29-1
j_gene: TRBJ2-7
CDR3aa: CSVQDVDLTYEQYF

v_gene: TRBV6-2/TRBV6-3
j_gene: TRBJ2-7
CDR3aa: CASSAEREISYEQYF

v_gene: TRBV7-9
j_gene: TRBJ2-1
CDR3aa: CASSSRLGTGHNEQFF

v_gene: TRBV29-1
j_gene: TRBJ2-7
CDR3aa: CSVQESSGGYEQYF

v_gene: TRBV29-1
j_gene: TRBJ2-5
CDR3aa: CSASRIRAKAQETQYF

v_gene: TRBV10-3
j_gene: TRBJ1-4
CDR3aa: CAISDPSLEKLFF

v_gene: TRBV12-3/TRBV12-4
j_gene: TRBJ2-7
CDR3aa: CASRVTQYEQYF